What follows is one T cell receptor beta chain and its context. Its antigen remains unknown. Losses at the gene ends were 6 bases for V and 7 bases for J; bases not matched to a gene: 7. The CDR3 length is 14 residues. The germline gives CDR1 MNHEY, CDR2 SVGAGI. The method was immunoSEQ multiplex PCR; TCRdb's version includes in-frame clones alone and lacks a portion of them. The table includes 30,000 or so clones, around 66% detected once. The sample belongs to a study of monozygotic twins with cystic fibrosis. Study summary: Libraries were built from three micrograms of fragmented DNA using around 14 PCR cycles.

General study points: Co-twins had the most similar V usage for 13 of 16 pairs, J for 8.

Sequencing was done on a sample of blood. The TCR originated in a girl under 18 with cystic fibrosis. The chain combines TRBV6-5 with TRBJ2-1; 9 bases are shared with TRBD1. CDR3 amino acids: CASRRTGAINEQFF. The CDR3 nucleotides read TGTGCCAGCAGACGGACAGGGGCGATAAATGAGCAGTTCTTC.